This TCR beta chain was retrieved from a study of cytomegalovirus exposure and HLA in healthy donors. Of note for this clone: Its antigen remains unknown.

The PCR employed 60 Vbeta primers together with 13 Jbeta primers. Clones were sequenced by immunoSEQ multiplex PCR, and TCRdb holds only the in-frame ones, with some missing. Among approximately 72,000 clones listed, 78% were seen once. From germline, CDR1 is SGHAT and CDR2 FQNNGV. The CDR3 length is 14 residues. Trimming took off 0 bases at V and 4 bases at J, with 10 bases between the two ends. Notes on the study in general: Overall, 164 TCR beta chains were annotated as cytomegalovirus-associated. At a 0.05 false discovery rate, a later analysis found approximately 15,000 TCR beta sequences to be associated with HLA alleles.

Sequenced material: PBMCs. The chain uses TRBV11-2 and TRBJ2-7; D is perhaps TRBD1 (6 bases). The receptor's source is a male donor in good health and CMV-seropositive. Written as DNA, the CDR3 is TGTGCCAGCAGCTTAGAACGACAGGTGTACGAGCAGTACTTC. Protein sequence: CASSLERQVYEQYF.